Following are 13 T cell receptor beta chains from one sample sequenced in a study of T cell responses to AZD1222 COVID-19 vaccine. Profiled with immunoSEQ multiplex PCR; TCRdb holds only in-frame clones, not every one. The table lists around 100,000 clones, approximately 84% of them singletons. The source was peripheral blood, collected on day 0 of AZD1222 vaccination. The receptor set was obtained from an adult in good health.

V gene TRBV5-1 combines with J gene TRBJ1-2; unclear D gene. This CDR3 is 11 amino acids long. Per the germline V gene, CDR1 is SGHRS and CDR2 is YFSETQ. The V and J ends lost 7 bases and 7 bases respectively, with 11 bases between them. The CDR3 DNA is TGCGCCAGCGCCCCCATCACTGGCTACACCTTC. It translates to CASAPITGYTF. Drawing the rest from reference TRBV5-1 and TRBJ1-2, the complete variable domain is KAGVTQTPRYLIKTRGQQVTLSCSPISGHRSVSWYQQTPGQGLQFLFEYFSETQRNKGNFPGRFSGRQFSNSRSEMNVSTLELGDSALYLCASAPITGYTFGSGTRLTVV.

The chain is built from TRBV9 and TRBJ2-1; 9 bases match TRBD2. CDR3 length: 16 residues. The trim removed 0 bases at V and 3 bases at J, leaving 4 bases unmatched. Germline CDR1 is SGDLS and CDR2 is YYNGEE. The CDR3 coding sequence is TGTGCCAGCAGCGTAGGTCAGACTAGCGGCTACAATGAGCAGTTCTTC. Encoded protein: CASSVGQTSGYNEQFF.

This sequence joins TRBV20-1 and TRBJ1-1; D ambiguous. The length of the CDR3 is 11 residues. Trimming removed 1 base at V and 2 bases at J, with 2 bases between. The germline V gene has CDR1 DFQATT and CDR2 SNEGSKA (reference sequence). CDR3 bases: TGCAGTGCTAGAGCCAACACTGAAGCTTTCTTT. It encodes CSARANTEAFF.

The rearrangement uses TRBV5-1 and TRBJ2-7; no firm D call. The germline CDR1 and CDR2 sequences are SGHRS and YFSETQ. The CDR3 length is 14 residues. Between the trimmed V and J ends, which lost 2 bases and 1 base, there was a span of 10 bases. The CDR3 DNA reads TGCGCCAGCAGCTTTGAAGCTCCTTCCTACGAGCAGTACTTC. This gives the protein CASSFEAPSYEQYF. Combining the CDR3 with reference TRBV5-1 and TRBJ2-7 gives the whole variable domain KAGVTQTPRYLIKTRGQQVTLSCSPISGHRSVSWYQQTPGQGLQFLFEYFSETQRNKGNFPGRFSGRQFSNSRSEMNVSTLELGDSALYLCASSFEAPSYEQYFGPGTRLTVT.

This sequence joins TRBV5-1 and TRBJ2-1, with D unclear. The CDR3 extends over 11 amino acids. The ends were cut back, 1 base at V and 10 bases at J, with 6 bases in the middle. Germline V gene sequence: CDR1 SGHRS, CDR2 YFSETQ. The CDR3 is CASSLQQEQFF. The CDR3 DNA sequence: TGCGCCAGCAGCTTGCAACAGGAGCAGTTCTTC.

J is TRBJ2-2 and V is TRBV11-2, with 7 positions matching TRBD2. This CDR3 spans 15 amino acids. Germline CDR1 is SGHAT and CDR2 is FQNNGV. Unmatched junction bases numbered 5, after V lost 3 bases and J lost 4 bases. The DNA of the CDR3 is TGTGCCAGCAGCTTCGCGGGAGTACGCACCGGGGAGCTGTTTTTT. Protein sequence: CASSFAGVRTGELFF.

The CDR3 spells CASSQVSLGGNQPQHF. In DNA, the CDR3 is TGTGCCAGCAGCCAAGTGAGTCTCGGGGGGAATCAGCCCCAGCATTTT. The chain couples TRBV4-2 to TRBJ1-5; D is perhaps TRBD1 (5 bases). Deletions cut 1 base from V and 4 bases from J, with 14 bases between. This CDR3 is 16 amino acids long. CDR1 is LGHNA and CDR2 is YNFKEQ in the germline V gene.

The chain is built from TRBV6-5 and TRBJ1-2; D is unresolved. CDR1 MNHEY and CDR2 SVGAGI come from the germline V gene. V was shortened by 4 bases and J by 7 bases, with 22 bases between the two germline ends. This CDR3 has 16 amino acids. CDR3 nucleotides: TGTGCCAGCAGTTTATCCCCGGGATACAAAATTGGTGGCTACACCTTC. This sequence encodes CASSLSPGYKIGGYTF.

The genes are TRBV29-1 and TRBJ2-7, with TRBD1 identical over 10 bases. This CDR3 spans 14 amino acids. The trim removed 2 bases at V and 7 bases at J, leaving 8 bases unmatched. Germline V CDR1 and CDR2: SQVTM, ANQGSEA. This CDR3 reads CSVERGTGVREQYF. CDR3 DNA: TGCAGCGTTGAAAGGGGGACAGGGGTAAGGGAGCAGTACTTC.

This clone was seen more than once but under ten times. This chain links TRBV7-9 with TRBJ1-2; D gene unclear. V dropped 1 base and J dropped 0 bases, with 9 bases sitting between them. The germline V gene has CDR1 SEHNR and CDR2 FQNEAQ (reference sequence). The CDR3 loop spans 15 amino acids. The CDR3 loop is CASSLVLEANYGYTF. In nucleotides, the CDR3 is TGTGCCAGCAGCTTAGTTCTGGAGGCTAACTATGGCTACACCTTC.

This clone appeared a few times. This CDR3 is CSVQRSETQYF. The CDR3 DNA reads as TGCAGCGTACAACGGTCGGAGACCCAGTACTTC. The chain has TRBV29-1 and TRBJ2-5; D gene uncertain. The CDR3 loop spans 11 amino acids. The germline V gene encodes CDR1 SQVTM and CDR2 ANQGSEA. V lost 6 bases to trimming and J lost 5 bases, with 10 bases between them.

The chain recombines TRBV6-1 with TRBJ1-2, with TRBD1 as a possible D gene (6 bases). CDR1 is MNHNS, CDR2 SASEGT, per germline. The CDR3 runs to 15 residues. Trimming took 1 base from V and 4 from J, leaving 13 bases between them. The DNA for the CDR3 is TGTGCCAGCAGTGAAGATGGGGGGGCGAGCTATGGCTACACCTTC. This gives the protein CASSEDGGASYGYTF.

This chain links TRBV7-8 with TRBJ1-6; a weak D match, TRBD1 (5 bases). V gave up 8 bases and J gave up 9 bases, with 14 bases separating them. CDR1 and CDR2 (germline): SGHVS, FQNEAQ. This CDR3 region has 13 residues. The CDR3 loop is CASRPQGGSPLHF. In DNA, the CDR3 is TGTGCCAGCCGACCCCAGGGCGGTTCACCCCTCCACTTT.